Shown below are 20 T cell receptor beta chains from a single sample sequenced in a study of tumor-infiltrating lymphocytes in primary liver carcinoma. From roughly 470 ng total RNA, TCR beta cDNA was generated with a primer in the constant region. Nested multiplex PCR, run for three rounds with slightly modified ARM-PCR, yielded TCR beta libraries. The first two PCR rounds used TRBV1-TRBV30 forward primers with a C-beta reverse primer, around 10 cycles each. Each CDR3 protein is one row after TCRdb ran MiXCR on the multiplex PCR reads. The sample contains under 50,000 distinct CDR3 sequences, about two thirds of which appear only once. The roughly 17-31 mg bulk tissue piece was not sorted before simultaneous RNA and DNA extraction. The sequenced sample was liver tumor tissue from sampling region 5. Documented subset: tumor region T5, tumor centre. These receptors came from a man in his forties with primary liver carcinoma and hepatitis B virus infection.

The chain recombines TRBV29-1 with TRBJ2-3; possible D gene TRBD1, 5 bases. The J call may be incorrect, as the DNA end agrees better with TRBJ1-5. This CDR3 spans 15 amino acids. Per the germline V gene, CDR1 is SQVTM and CDR2 is ANQGSEA. CDR3 DNA: TGCAGTGTCCTACTAGCGCGGGGCCGGCCAGATACGCAGCATTTT. Residues: CSVLLARGRPDTQHF.

As to this clonotype: A single base separates this from a much larger clone, so it may be a read error. CDR3 in DNA: TGTGCCAGCAGCGGGGGCCCCTACGAGCAGTACTTC. It yields the protein CASSGGPYEQYF. V usage is TRBV21-1 and J usage is TRBJ2-7. TRBV21-1 is noted as a pseudogene. The CDR3 covers 12 residues.

V and J are TRBV7-8 and TRBJ2-1, with TRBD2 matching over 10 bases. Germline V gene lookup returns CDR1 SGHVS and CDR2 FQNEAQ. The V gene end was trimmed by 5 bases and the J gene end by 8 bases; junction bases not matched to a gene: 9. The length of the CDR3 is 15 residues. This chain's CDR3 is CASSQGLADYDEQFF. CDR3 coding DNA: TGTGCCAGCAGCCAAGGACTAGCGGATTATGATGAGCAGTTCTTC.

This clonotype was detected ten times or more. The V gene is TRBV6-1, the J gene TRBJ2-1; 10 positions agree with TRBD1. In germline, CDR1 is MNHNS, CDR2 SASEGT. This CDR3 spans 15 amino acids. Trimming removed 4 bases from V and 6 bases from J; junction bases left unmatched: 6. The CDR3 region has the DNA TGTGCCAGCAGTGCTGGGACAGGGGCGCCCAATGAGCAGTTCTTC. Its protein product is CASSAGTGAPNEQFF.

This clonotype is categorized as medium-sized. J is TRBJ2-3 and V is TRBV6-6; D is possibly TRBD2 (5 bases). V was cut by 4 bases and J by 5 bases, with 7 bases left in between. The CDR3 extends over 12 amino acids. CDR1 and CDR2 from the germline V gene are MNHNY and SVGAGI (reference sequence). CDR3 DNA: TGTGCCAGCAGTTGGGAGCGAGATACGCAGTATTTT. Translation: CASSWERDTQYF.

V usage is TRBV28 and J usage is TRBJ1-1; D may be TRBD1 (5 bases). Trimming took off 7 bases at V and 7 bases at J, with 25 bases between the two ends. CDR1 MDHEN and CDR2 SYDVKM come from the germline V gene. This CDR3 region has 16 residues. The DNA of the CDR3 is TGTGCCAGCACCCTTGCCTTTGTAGGGGCAGGGAATGAAGCTTTCTTT. This sequence encodes CASTLAFVGAGNEAFF.

This clonotype has just one count. At one boundary the junction diverges from the germline segment, which might be a read error. This chain joins TRBV6-6 and TRBJ1-1; D is undetermined. The CDR3 contains 17 residues. Germline-derived CDR1 and CDR2 are MNHNY and SVGAGI (reference sequence). CDR3 DNA: TGTGCCAGCAGTATCATGGGGTGGAATCCCATGAACACTGAAGCTTACTTT. It specifies CASSIMGWNPMNTEAYF.

About this clonotype: The junction shows a germline mismatch at one end, possibly a read error. The CDR3 is CASSSGGYGYIF. The CDR3 coding sequence is TGTGCCAGCAGCTCGGGCGGCTATGGCTACATCTTC. This chain joins TRBV6-5 and TRBJ1-2; D gene unclear. CDR1 and CDR2 from the germline V gene are MNHEY and SVGAGI. CDR3 length: 12 residues.

With regard to this clonotype: A read error may explain this, as a much larger clone is one base away. The CDR3 DNA reads as TGTGCCAGTAGTATAAAACTAGCGGACGTCAAGCAGTACTTC. Protein: CASSIKLADVKQYF. The chain combines TRBV19 with TRBJ2-7; the match to TRBD2 covers 8 bases. CDR1 is LNHDA and CDR2 is SQIVND in the germline V gene (reference sequence). The V gene end was trimmed by 2 bases and the J gene end by 8 bases; junction bases not matched to a gene: 8. The CDR3 runs 14 residues.

Comments on this clonotype: An end of the junction differs from the germline gene, which may be a read error. This chain uses TRBV4-1 with TRBJ1-4; 8 bases agree with TRBD1. Germline CDR1 MGHRA, CDR2 YSYEKL. The CDR3 runs to 16 residues. The CDR3 spells CASSQGPGTGAQRLLF. The CDR3, as DNA: TGTGCCAGCAGCCAAGGGCCAGGGACAGGAGCACAAAGACTGTTATTT.

Of note for this clonotype: An end of the junction differs from the germline gene, which may be a read error. The genes are TRBV5-5 and TRBJ2-7; D not certain. The germline V gene has CDR1 SGHKS and CDR2 YYEKEE (reference sequence). This CDR3 is 13 amino acids long. In DNA, the CDR3 is TGTGCTAGCAGCTTGGATATCATGGGAGAGCAGTACTTC. This sequence encodes CASSLDIMGEQYF.

The V call is TRBV4-2, the J call TRBJ1-3, with D possibly matching TRBD1 (6 bases). Per germline, CDR1 LGHNA and CDR2 YNFKEQ. The CDR3 covers 14 residues. V shed 6 bases and J shed 4 bases, with 13 bases lying between them. The CDR3 DNA reads as TGTGCCAGCAGGAGGGACAAGGCGGGAAACACCATATATTTT. It codes for CASRRDKAGNTIYF.

The rearrangement uses TRBV11-2 and TRBJ2-3, with D perhaps being TRBD1 or TRBD2 (5 bases each). CDR3 length: 13 amino acids. Germline V gene sequence: CDR1 SGHAT, CDR2 FQNNGV. The CDR3 here is CVGSPFGADTQYF. The DNA for the CDR3 is TGTGTCGGCAGCCCCTTCGGGGCTGATACGCAGTATTTT.

This chain connects TRBV20-1 to TRBJ2-7, with a tentative D call TRBD1 (6 bases). V lost 7 bases and J 3 bases, leaving 10 bases between the germline ends. From germline, CDR1 is DFQATT and CDR2 SNEGSKA (reference sequence). The CDR3 is 11 amino acids. CDR3 protein: CSVRDNYEQYF. CDR3 nucleotides: TGCAGTGTGAGGGACAACTACGAGCAGTACTTC.

As for this clonotype: The junction departs from the called germline gene at one end, perhaps through a read error. The chain joins TRBV4-2 to TRBJ2-7; D may be TRBD1 (5 bases). This CDR3 spans 12 amino acids. The V gene's germline CDR1 is LGHNA and CDR2 YNFKEQ. This chain's CDR3 is CVSNPDTYEQYF. The CDR3 nucleotides are TGTGTCAGCAACCCGGACACCTACGAGCAGTACTTC.

Note on this clonotype: The conserved phenylalanine or tryptophan normally closing the CDR3 is absent here, so this likely arose from a read error. The limits of the CDR3 on the DNA are not certain, so only TCRdb's listed CDR3 is given. J is TRBJ2-5 and V is TRBV11-2; the DNA was not compared with TRBD2, the D call given in the table. Germline V lookup: CDR1 SGHAT, CDR2 FQNNGV. The CDR3 totals 16 residues, both ends included. CDR3 sequence: CASSLDGGPVPRAHYL.

Details on this clonotype: At one of its ends the junction is not consistent with the germline gene, which may arise from a read error. V gene TRBV4-1 combines with J gene TRBJ2-7; the D gene is possibly TRBD1 (6 bases). Germline loops: CDR1 MGHRA, CDR2 YSYEKL. CDR3 length: 15 amino acids. The CDR3 here is CASSQITGLTYEQYF. Here the CDR3 DNA reads TGCGCCAGTAGCCAAATAACAGGGCTCACCTATGAGCAGTACTTC.

In its sample, this clonotype was seen many times. The chain combines TRBV4-1 with TRBJ2-3, with TRBD2 identical over 12 bases. The CDR3 totals 17 residues. Germline CDR1 and CDR2: MGHRA and YSYEKL. V lost 6 bases, J lost 11 bases, and 18 bases stayed unmatched. The CDR3 reads CASRPKITSGRPAGQYF. CDR3 in DNA: TGCGCCAGCAGGCCTAAGATCACTAGCGGGAGGCCCGCGGGGCAGTATTTT.

Concerning this clonotype itself: Relative to the germline gene, one junction end is altered; a read error may explain this. The V call is TRBV30, the J call TRBJ2-7; D not certain. Germline CDR1 is GTSNPN and CDR2 is SVGIG (reference sequence). The CDR3 extends over 11 amino acids. This CDR3 is CAGRSAYEQYF. The CDR3, as DNA: TGTGCCGGGCGATCCGCCTATGAGCAGTACTTC.

Within the sample, this clonotype is medium-sized. This sequence joins TRBV5-4 and TRBJ2-1; 9 bases line up with TRBD2. V trimming: 0 bases; J trimming: 4 bases; junction bases outside the gene matches: 5. The germline V gene has CDR1 SGHNT and CDR2 YYREEE (reference sequence). The CDR3 contains 16 residues. DNA for the CDR3: TGTGCCAGCAGCTTGGATAGCGGGAGTTTATACAATGAGCAGTTCTTC. It specifies CASSLDSGSLYNEQFF.